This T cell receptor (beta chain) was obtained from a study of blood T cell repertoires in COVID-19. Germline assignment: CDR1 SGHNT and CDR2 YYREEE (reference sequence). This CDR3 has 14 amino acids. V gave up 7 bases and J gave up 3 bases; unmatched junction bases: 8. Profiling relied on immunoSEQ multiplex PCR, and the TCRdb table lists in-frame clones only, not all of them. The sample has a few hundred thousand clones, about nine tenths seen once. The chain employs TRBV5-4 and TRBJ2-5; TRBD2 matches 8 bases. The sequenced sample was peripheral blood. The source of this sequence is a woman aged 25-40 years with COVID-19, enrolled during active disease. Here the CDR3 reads CASGWSGRKETQYF. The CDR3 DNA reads TGTGCCAGCGGTTGGAGCGGGAGAAAAGAGACCCAGTACTTC.